This T cell receptor beta chain came from a study of blood T cell repertoires in COVID-19. CDR3 length: 14 amino acids. Germline V gives CDR1 SEHNR, CDR2 FQNEAQ (reference sequence). V lost 10 bases and J lost 2, with 17 bases in between. TCRdb's copy holds only in-frame clones and misses some; the assay was immunoSEQ multiplex PCR. This table holds some 83,000 clones, more than 65% found once. V gene TRBV7-9 combines with J gene TRBJ1-2, with a possible D match to TRBD1 (6 bases). The TCR comes from a man between 50 and 59 years old with acute or convalescent COVID-19. What was sequenced was peripheral blood. This CDR3 reads CATEDIQGNYGYTF. The CDR3 region has the DNA TGTGCCACCGAGGACATACAGGGAAACTATGGCTACACCTTC.